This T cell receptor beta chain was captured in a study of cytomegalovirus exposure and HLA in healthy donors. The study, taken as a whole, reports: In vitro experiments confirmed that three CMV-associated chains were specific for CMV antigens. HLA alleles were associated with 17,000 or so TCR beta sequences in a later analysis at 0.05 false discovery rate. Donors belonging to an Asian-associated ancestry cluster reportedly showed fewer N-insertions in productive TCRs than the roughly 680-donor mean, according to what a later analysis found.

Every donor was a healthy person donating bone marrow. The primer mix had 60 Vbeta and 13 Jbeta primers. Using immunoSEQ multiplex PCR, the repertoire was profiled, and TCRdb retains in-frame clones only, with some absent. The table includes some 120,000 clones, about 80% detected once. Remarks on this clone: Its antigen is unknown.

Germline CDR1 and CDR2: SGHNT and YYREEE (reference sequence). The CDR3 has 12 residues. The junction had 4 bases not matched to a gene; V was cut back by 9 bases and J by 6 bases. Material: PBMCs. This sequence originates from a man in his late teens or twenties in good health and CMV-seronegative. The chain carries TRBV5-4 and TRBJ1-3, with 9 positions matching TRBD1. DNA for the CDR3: TGTGCCACCGGACAGGGGCCAAACACCATATATTTT. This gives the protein CATGQGPNTIYF.